The rows below give T cell receptor beta chains drawn from one sample of a study of blood T cell repertoires in COVID-19. Only in-frame clones appear in the TCRdb table, and some are missing; sequencing was by immunoSEQ multiplex PCR. Among more than 150,000 clones, more than 65% were seen once, and the ten largest hold 9.5% to 12%. Sequenced sample: PBMCs or T cells enriched from blood (not recorded which). Receptor source: a man aged 45-65 years who had recovered from COVID-19. The CDR3 runs from the conserved cysteine through the conserved F or W. D genes are given only for firm matches. For some rows the clone size is stated as once, few or many, or as a class when expanded; others skip it.

clone size: .; D gene: .; J gene: TRBJ2-7; V gene: TRBV28; CDR3 protein: CASGSLSYEQYF; CDR3 DNA: TGTGCCAGCGGTAGTTTGAGTTACGAGCAGTACTTC
clone size: few; D gene: TRBD2; J gene: TRBJ2-1; V gene: TRBV10-1; CDR3 protein: CARRLGTSGRSNEQFF; CDR3 DNA: TGCGCCAGACGGCTAGGGACTAGCGGGAGGTCAAATGAGCAGTTCTTC
clone size: few; D gene: .; J gene: TRBJ1-3; V gene: TRBV18; CDR3 protein: CASSPGQSSGNTIYF; CDR3 DNA: TGTGCCAGCTCACCGGGACAAAGCTCTGGAAACACCATATATTTT
clone size: .; D gene: .; J gene: TRBJ2-3; V gene: TRBV5-1; CDR3 protein: CASSLVGARSTDTQYF; CDR3 DNA: TGCGCCAGCAGCTTGGTAGGGGCGAGGAGCACAGATACGCAGTATTTT
clone size: .; D gene: .; J gene: TRBJ2-7; V gene: TRBV19; CDR3 protein: CASSIGGGAYEQYF; CDR3 DNA: TGTGCCAGTAGTATAGGCGGAGGAGCCTACGAGCAGTACTTC
clone size: .; D gene: .; J gene: TRBJ2-1; V gene: TRBV9; CDR3 protein: CASSPQTGASYNEQFF; CDR3 DNA: TGTGCCAGCAGCCCCCAGACAGGTGCCTCCTACAATGAGCAGTTCTTC
clone size: .; D gene: .; J gene: TRBJ2-7; V gene: TRBV6-5; CDR3 protein: CATRLYEQYF; CDR3 DNA: TGTGCCACCCGACTCTACGAGCAGTACTTC
clone size: .; D gene: TRBD2; J gene: TRBJ2-5; V gene: TRBV6-5; CDR3 protein: CATWGLADHQETQYF; CDR3 DNA: TGTGCCACATGGGGCCTAGCGGACCACCAAGAGACCCAGTACTTC
clone size: .; D gene: TRBD2; J gene: TRBJ2-4; V gene: TRBV6-1; CDR3 protein: CASSEAFSGRAKNIQYF; CDR3 DNA: TGTGCCAGCAGTGAAGCTTTCAGCGGGAGGGCCAAAAACATTCAGTACTTC
clone size: .; D gene: .; J gene: TRBJ2-3; V gene: TRBV10-2; CDR3 protein: CASSASSRKDTQYF; CDR3 DNA: TGCGCCAGCAGTGCTAGCAGTAGGAAAGATACGCAGTATTTT
clone size: .; D gene: .; J gene: TRBJ1-5; V gene: TRBV4-1; CDR3 protein: CASSQLHGGNQPQHF; CDR3 DNA: TGCGCCAGCAGCCAGCTTCACGGGGGAAATCAGCCCCAGCATTTT
clone size: .; D gene: TRBD1; J gene: TRBJ1-4; V gene: TRBV4-1; CDR3 protein: CASSQDQAGSGGTNEKLFF; CDR3 DNA: TGCGCCAGCAGCCAAGATCAGGCGGGCTCAGGGGGCACTAATGAAAAACTGTTTTTT
clone size: .; D gene: .; J gene: TRBJ1-3; V gene: TRBV11-2; CDR3 protein: CASSPSRGRGNTIYF; CDR3 DNA: TGTGCCAGCAGCCCCTCCCGAGGGAGGGGAAACACCATATATTTT
clone size: .; D gene: TRBD1; J gene: TRBJ2-5; V gene: TRBV19; CDR3 protein: CASSPQGRETQYF; CDR3 DNA: TGTGCCAGTAGTCCACAGGGGCGGGAGACCCAGTACTTC